Following are 16 T cell receptor beta chains from one sample sequenced in a study of Graves' ophthalmopathy and Graves' hyperthyroidism. Transcripts of RNA were the source for amplifying TCR beta CDR3 regions. RT-PCR with HTBI primers came first, then second-round multiplex PCR. TCRdb re-called the multiplex PCR reads through MiXCR, storing one row per CDR3 protein. The sample contains approximately 380,000 distinct CDR3 sequences, around 20% of which appear only once. Sequences were obtained from peripheral blood. These receptors were obtained from a young woman with stable Graves' hyperthyroidism.

This clonotype has a count of ten or more. This sequence joins TRBV7-2 and TRBJ2-1, with D possibly TRBD1 on 5 matching bases. The CDR3 length is 17 residues. V lost 1 base, J lost 7 bases, and 20 bases lay in between. Germline assignment: CDR1 SGHTA and CDR2 FQGNSA. The CDR3: CASSLVRSFGALNEQFF. The CDR3 bases are TGTGCCAGCAGCTTAGTTCGGTCGTTTGGGGCGCTGAATGAGCAGTTCTTC.

This clonotype has only a few counts. V is TRBV28 and J is TRBJ1-5, with D perhaps matching TRBD1 (6 bases). The CDR3 has 15 amino acids. Per the germline V gene, CDR1 is MDHEN and CDR2 is SYDVKM. V was trimmed by 6 bases and J by 5 bases, leaving 17 bases between them. The CDR3 DNA reads TGTGCCAGCAGACCAACAACAGGGCCTCATCAGCCCCAGCATTTT. It is translated as CASRPTTGPHQPQHF. The whole variable domain, remainder taken from reference TRBV28 and TRBJ1-5, is DVKVTQSSRYLVKRTGEKVFLECVQDMDHENMFWYRQDPGLGLRLIYFSYDVKMKEKGDIPEGYSVSREKKERFSLILESASTNQTSMYLCASRPTTGPHQPQHFGDGTRLSIL.

This clonotype was counted many times. This chain links TRBV20-1 with TRBJ1-6; D is unresolved. The CDR3 is 15 amino acids. Trimming shortened V by 6 bases and J by 0 bases, and 12 bases separated the two germline ends. Germline V lookup: CDR1 DFQATT, CDR2 SNEGSKA (reference sequence). The CDR3 is CSAPFKSSYNSPLHF. The DNA for the CDR3 is TGCAGTGCCCCCTTTAAGAGCTCCTATAATTCACCCCTCCACTTT.

This clonotype was counted many times. V gene TRBV10-3 combines with J gene TRBJ2-2; no clear D. The ends were cut back, 4 bases at V and 6 bases at J, with 9 bases in the middle. The CDR3 spans 13 residues. Looked up from germline, CDR1 is ENHRY and CDR2 is SYGVKD. CDR3: CAISAEAAGELFF. The DNA for the CDR3 is TGTGCCATCAGTGCTGAGGCCGCCGGGGAGCTGTTTTTT.

The table lists this clonotype with a few counts. CDR3 nucleotides: TGTGCCAGCAGCCCCGGACAGGGGAGATCGGAGACCCAGTACTTC. It yields the protein CASSPGQGRSETQYF. This chain connects TRBV7-2 to TRBJ2-5; 9 nucleotides align to TRBD1. The V and J ends lost 5 bases and 5 bases, in that order; junction bases with no gene match: 9. This CDR3 has 15 amino acids. Germline CDR1 reads SGHTA; CDR2 reads FQGNSA.

This clonotype was observed many times. The chain couples TRBV12-3 or TRBV12-4 to TRBJ1-2; D is ambiguous. The CDR3 runs 13 residues. V lost 5 bases and J 0 bases, leaving 7 bases between the germline ends. In DNA, the CDR3 is TGTGCCAGCAGTCCCAGTCCTAACTATGGCTACACCTTC. Its protein product is CASSPSPNYGYTF.

In this sample, this clonotype turned up many times. The gene calls are TRBV12-3 or TRBV12-4 and TRBJ2-6; D is perhaps TRBD2 (6 bases). CDR3 size: 18 residues. Trimming removed 5 bases at V and 0 bases at J, with 17 bases between. As DNA, the CDR3 is TGTGCCAGCAGTCCCCAAGTTGGGGGAGGCTCTGGGGCCAACGTCCTGACTTTC. Its protein product is CASSPQVGGGSGANVLTF.

This clonotype showed up many times. This chain joins TRBV20-1 and TRBJ2-5; D possibly matches TRBD1 or TRBD2 (5 bases each). CDR1 and CDR2 from the germline V gene are DFQATT and SNEGSKA (reference sequence). The CDR3 is 14 amino acids. V dropped 2 bases and J dropped 5 bases, with 15 bases sitting between them. CDR3 region: CSARSRGLGETQYF. The DNA for the CDR3 is TGCAGTGCTAGAAGTCGGGGCCTGGGGGAGACCCAGTACTTC.

This clonotype was picked up many times. The chain employs TRBV28 and TRBJ1-2; unclear D gene. The CDR3 consists of 14 residues. Trimming stripped 6 bases from V and 0 bases from J, with 11 bases between. CDR1 and CDR2 (germline): MDHEN, SYDVKM. The CDR3 protein is CASRHPVSNYGYTF. The CDR3 nucleotides read TGTGCCAGCAGGCACCCGGTATCTAACTATGGCTACACCTTC.

The sample holds many counts of this clonotype. This chain uses TRBV5-1 with TRBJ1-2; D is perhaps TRBD1 (5 bases). The CDR3 is made up of 16 amino acids. The V end was cut by 0 bases, the J end by 4 bases, with 16 bases between. CDR1 is SGHRS and CDR2 is YFSETQ in the germline V gene. This chain's CDR3 is CASSLVIGRAPYGYTF. As DNA, the CDR3 is TGCGCCAGCAGCTTGGTTATCGGCAGGGCGCCCTATGGCTACACCTTC.

This clonotype was seen at least ten times. This rearrangement joins TRBV6-4 to TRBJ2-2, with a possible D match to TRBD2 (6 bases). The germline CDR1 and CDR2 sequences are MRHNA and SNTAGT. The V gene lost 6 bases and the J gene lost 0 bases, with 23 bases spanning the gap. CDR3 length equals 19 residues. CDR3 amino acids: CASRRPDWGGMTNTGELFF. In DNA form, the CDR3 reads TGTGCCAGCAGAAGGCCCGATTGGGGCGGGATGACGAACACCGGGGAGCTGTTTTTT.

This clonotype has ten or more counts. A much bigger clone sits one base away, suggesting this may be a read error. The chain uses TRBV6-4 and TRBJ2-5; perhaps TRBD1 as D (6 bases). Germline V lookup: CDR1 MRHNA, CDR2 SNTAGT. V dropped 6 bases and J dropped 1 base, with 9 bases sitting between them. The length of the CDR3 is 13 residues. CDR3 region: CASSRDTQETQYF. In DNA form, the CDR3 reads TGTGCCAGCAGCCGGGACACCCAAGAGACCCAGTACTTC.

This clonotype has a count of ten or more. This chain links TRBV11-2 with TRBJ2-6; D unresolved. The CDR3 length is 16 residues. The germline V and J ends were trimmed by 5 bases and 0 bases, with 11 bases remaining between them. Germline V gene sequence: CDR1 SGHAT, CDR2 FQNNGV. This CDR3 reads CASSRRGGSGANVLTF. CDR3 bases: TGTGCCAGCAGCCGCCGTGGCGGCTCTGGGGCCAACGTCCTGACTTTC.

There are many counts of this clonotype. The J gene is TRBJ2-7, the V gene TRBV12-3 or TRBV12-4, with 8 bases fitting TRBD1. The length of the CDR3 is 15 residues. The trim removed 5 bases at V and 4 bases at J, leaving 10 bases unmatched. The CDR3 DNA is TGTGCCAGCAGTGTCGGGACAGGACTACTTTACGAGCAGTACTTC. Protein product: CASSVGTGLLYEQYF.

This clonotype was recorded many times. The rearrangement joins TRBV2 to TRBJ1-1; possible D gene TRBD1, 5 bases. The CDR3 runs 15 residues. CDR1 is SNHLY, CDR2 FYNNEI, per germline. The V end lost 0 bases, the J end lost 10 bases, and 18 bases lay between the germline ends. This chain's CDR3 is CASSEAVRVAEGAFF. The DNA for the CDR3 is TGTGCCAGCAGTGAAGCCGTCAGGGTCGCGGAAGGAGCTTTCTTT.

In this sample, this clonotype turned up a few times. This chain uses TRBV11-1 with TRBJ2-5, with 9 positions matching TRBD1. V was clipped by 4 bases and J by 4 bases; unmatched bases: 19. Per germline, CDR1 SGHAT and CDR2 FQDESV (reference sequence). The CDR3 is 19 residues long. This chain's CDR3 is CASSSDRGIRDRVGETQYF. The CDR3 coding sequence is TGTGCCAGCAGCTCTGATCGGGGGATCCGGGACAGGGTTGGAGAGACCCAGTACTTC.